These 23 T cell receptor beta chains were sequenced from one sample in a study of response to subunit inactivated influenza vaccine. TCRdb independently ran MiXCR on the RT-PCR reads; one entry per CDR3 protein. The table includes 750,000 to 850,000 distinct CDR3 sequences, approximately 18% detected once. The specimen was PBMCs from blood, collected 5 days after vaccination. Source of these receptors: a middle-aged man who received an inactivated influenza vaccine.

J is TRBJ2-4 and V is TRBV5-1, with D possibly called TRBD1 or TRBD2 (5 bases each). Trimming took 4 bases from V and 7 from J, leaving 15 bases between them. This CDR3 has 14 amino acids. Germline CDR1 SGHRS, CDR2 YFSETQ. In DNA form, the CDR3 reads TGCGCCAGCAGCCTGGGACCACCTCCGAACATTCAGTACTTC. This translates into CASSLGPPPNIQYF.

V is TRBV5-1 and J is TRBJ2-1; 10 positions match TRBD2. This CDR3 has 15 amino acids. Losses at the gene ends were 6 bases for V and 5 bases for J; bases not matched to a gene: 8. Germline loops: CDR1 SGHRS, CDR2 YFSETQ. CDR3 region: CASTLTSGVNNEQFF. CDR3 coding DNA: TGCGCCAGCACCCTAACTAGCGGGGTTAACAATGAGCAGTTCTTC.

This clonotype turned up a few times. V usage is TRBV7-9 and J usage is TRBJ2-1, with D perhaps TRBD1 (6 bases). CDR1 SEHNR and CDR2 FQNEAQ come from the germline V gene (reference sequence). The germline V and J ends were trimmed by 4 bases and 6 bases, with 10 bases remaining between them. The CDR3 sequence is 13 residues long. The CDR3 sequence: CASSSTGSNEQFF. In DNA form, the CDR3 reads TGTGCCAGCAGCTCCACAGGGTCCAATGAGCAGTTCTTC.

This clonotype occurred a few times. The J gene is TRBJ2-7, the V gene TRBV4-3, with 9 bases identical to TRBD1. CDR1 LGHNA and CDR2 YSLEER come from the germline V gene. The CDR3 loop spans 15 amino acids. V dropped 1 base and J dropped 4; count of bases not matched to a gene: 5. CDR3 loop: CASSQGQGVSYEQYF. The CDR3 region has the DNA TGCGCCAGCAGCCAAGGACAGGGGGTTTCATACGAGCAGTACTTC.

The CDR3 DNA reads as TGTGCCAGCACCCTATGGGGAGGCAACACCGGGGAGCTGTTTTTT. Amino acid sequence: CASTLWGGNTGELFF. The chain is built from TRBV11-2 and TRBJ2-2; D may be TRBD2 (6 bases). The ends were cut back, 7 bases at V and 2 bases at J, with 14 bases in the middle. This CDR3 has 15 amino acids. Germline V CDR1 and CDR2: SGHAT, FQNNGV.

This clonotype occurred many times. J is TRBJ1-1 and V is TRBV20-1; D gene ambiguous. The germline V gene encodes CDR1 DFQATT and CDR2 SNEGSKA (reference sequence). The CDR3 spans 13 residues. Trimming removed 0 bases at V and 0 bases at J, with 5 bases between. The CDR3 loop is CSAREQMNTEAFF. For the CDR3, the DNA is TGCAGTGCTAGAGAACAGATGAACACTGAAGCTTTCTTT.

This clonotype was observed a handful of times. V and J are TRBV7-2 and TRBJ2-7; TRBD2 matches 7 bases. The J segment lost 9 bases and the V segment lost 0 bases, leaving 14 bases of the junction unmatched. Germline loops: CDR1 SGHTA, CDR2 FQGNSA. This CDR3 is 16 amino acids long. CDR3 DNA sequence: TGTGCCAGCAGCTTAGCGGGGGGAGGGGCAGCCGGTTGGCAGTACTTC. Its protein product is CASSLAGGGAAGWQYF.

The table lists this clonotype with a few counts. The V call is TRBV7-9, the J call TRBJ2-7; D is possibly TRBD1 or TRBD2 (5 bases each). This CDR3 spans 12 amino acids. V gave up 4 bases and J gave up 5 bases, with 9 bases separating them. Looked up from germline, CDR1 is SEHNR and CDR2 is FQNEAQ (reference sequence). DNA of the CDR3: TGTGCCAGCAGCTCCGGGACCCACGAGCAGTACTTC. Its translation is CASSSGTHEQYF.

The chain has TRBV9 and TRBJ1-1; the D is unclear. This CDR3 is built from 14 residues. Germline V gene data show CDR1 as SGDLS and CDR2 as YYNGEE. V lost 2 bases and J 3 bases, leaving 11 bases between the germline ends. DNA for the CDR3: TGTGCCAGCAGCGTGAGGGCTGCGGACACTGAAGCTTTCTTT. As protein: CASSVRAADTEAFF. Full variable domain (outside the CDR3, taken from reference TRBV9 and TRBJ1-1): DSGVTQTPKHLITATGQRVTLRCSPRSGDLSVYWYQQSLDQGLQFLIQYYNGEERAKGNILERFSAQQFPDLHSELNLSSLELGDSALYFCASSVRAADTEAFFGQGTRLTVV.

The genes are TRBV2 and TRBJ2-3; D may be TRBD1 (5 bases). V was clipped by 0 bases and J by 6 bases, with 10 bases between them. Germline CDR1 and CDR2: SNHLY and FYNNEI. This CDR3 spans 14 amino acids. The CDR3 nucleotides are TGTGCCAGCAGTGAAGCGCAGGGCGCGGATACGCAGTATTTT. Protein product: CASSEAQGADTQYF.

The chain joins TRBV20-1 to TRBJ2-5; 8 nucleotides match TRBD2. The trim removed 3 bases at V and 4 bases at J, leaving 7 bases unmatched. The germline CDR1 and CDR2 sequences are DFQATT and SNEGSKA (reference sequence). The CDR3 totals 14 residues. The CDR3 reads CSASGSGNLETQYF. The CDR3 bases are TGCAGTGCTAGTGGTAGCGGGAACTTAGAGACCCAGTACTTC.

There are a few counts of this clonotype. The chain has TRBV7-8 and TRBJ1-1; D may be TRBD1 (5 bases). Germline V lookup: CDR1 SGHVS, CDR2 FQNEAQ. V was pared by 1 base and J by 0 bases, with 9 bases between. The CDR3 sequence is 15 residues long. The CDR3 DNA reads as TGTGCCAGCAGCTTAGGGACAACCATGAACACTGAAGCTTTCTTT. This gives the protein CASSLGTTMNTEAFF.

The genes are TRBV7-9 and TRBJ2-1; possible D gene TRBD2, 6 bases. The CDR3 extends over 17 amino acids. Germline-derived CDR1 and CDR2 are SEHNR and FQNEAQ (reference sequence). V shed 2 bases and J shed 0 bases, with 14 bases lying between them. The CDR3: CASSLPLAKSSYNEQFF. In DNA form, the CDR3 reads TGTGCCAGCAGCTTACCACTAGCAAAGAGCTCCTACAATGAGCAGTTCTTC.

The chain has TRBV4-1 and TRBJ2-7; TRBD1 matches 12 bases. The germline CDR1 and CDR2 sequences are MGHRA and YSYEKL. V shed 2 bases and J 4 bases; nucleotides not matched to a gene: 6. The CDR3 has 16 residues. In nucleotides, the CDR3 is TGCGCCAGCAGCCAAACACCGGGACAGGGGGCTTACGAGCAGTACTTC. This translates into CASSQTPGQGAYEQYF.

The table lists this clonotype with many counts. V and J are TRBV11-2 and TRBJ2-1; D is possibly TRBD2 (6 bases). The CDR3 runs 15 residues. Germline assignment: CDR1 SGHAT and CDR2 FQNNGV. V was clipped by 3 bases and J by 6 bases, with 15 bases between them. This CDR3 reads CASSFRAGPTNEQFF. CDR3 DNA sequence: TGTGCCAGCAGCTTCAGGGCGGGACCTACCAATGAGCAGTTCTTC.

This clonotype was counted between two and nine times. The chain uses TRBV7-9 and TRBJ2-5, with 10 bases aligning to TRBD2. CDR3 length equals 14 residues. Germline V gene lookup returns CDR1 SEHNR and CDR2 FQNEAQ (reference sequence). Unmatched junction bases numbered 6, after V lost 6 bases and J lost 5 bases. The CDR3: CASSTLAGVETQYF. The CDR3 coding sequence is TGTGCCAGCAGTACCCTAGCGGGAGTGGAGACCCAGTACTTC.

This clonotype was picked up a small number of times. V gene TRBV6-1 combines with J gene TRBJ1-2, with TRBD1 matching 7 bases. This CDR3 has 15 residues. Germline loops: CDR1 MNHNS, CDR2 SASEGT. V shed 6 bases, J shed 7 bases, and the junction held 14 bases outside the gene matches. CDR3 protein: CASRTLGGPEAGYTF. The CDR3 region has the DNA TGTGCCAGCAGAACCCTAGGGGGCCCCGAGGCTGGCTACACCTTC.

This clonotype was detected a few times. The V and J genes are TRBV10-3 and TRBJ2-6, with 13 bases that match TRBD2. Trimming removed 3 bases from V and 2 bases from J; junction bases left unmatched: 1. The CDR3 consists of 17 residues. Germline CDR1 is ENHRY and CDR2 is SYGVKD. This CDR3 reads CAISEGTSGTGANVLTF. The CDR3 bases are TGTGCCATCAGTGAAGGGACTAGCGGGACTGGGGCCAACGTCCTGACTTTC.

CDR3 nucleotide sequence: TGTGCCAGCAGTTTGACAGGGTTCGATTCACCCCTCCACTTT. Translating gives CASSLTGFDSPLHF. V gene TRBV12-3 or TRBV12-4 combines with J gene TRBJ1-6, with 7 bases identical to TRBD1. CDR3 length equals 14 residues. Unmatched junction bases numbered 4, after V lost 3 bases and J lost 8 bases.

V usage is TRBV12-3 or TRBV12-4 and J usage is TRBJ1-6; D gene uncertain. V was trimmed by 3 bases and J by 2 bases, leaving 8 bases between them. The CDR3 extends over 15 amino acids. CDR3 loop: CASSFLGTYNSPLHF. The CDR3 region has the DNA TGTGCCAGCAGTTTCTTGGGTACCTATAATTCACCCCTCCACTTT.

This clonotype was seen only a few times. The J gene is TRBJ2-7, the V gene TRBV20-1; tentatively, D is TRBD2 (6 bases). The CDR3 sequence is 14 residues long. V lost 1 base, J lost 3 bases, and 13 bases lay in between. Germline loops: CDR1 DFQATT, CDR2 SNEGSKA (reference sequence). The CDR3 DNA reads TGCAGTGCTAGAGTCCTCTCTAGCGACTACGAGCAGTACTTC. Translated, it gives CSARVLSSDYEQYF.

In this sample, this clonotype turned up a few times. The chain links TRBV27 to TRBJ1-5, with D possibly TRBD1 on 6 matching bases. Looked up from germline, CDR1 is MNHEY and CDR2 is SMNVEV (reference sequence). This CDR3 contains 15 residues. The V gene lost 5 bases and the J gene lost 2 bases, with 13 bases spanning the gap. Here the CDR3 DNA reads TGTGCCAGCAGTCGGGGTTCAGGGGGCAATCAGCCCCAGCATTTT. As protein: CASSRGSGGNQPQHF.

This clonotype was counted ten times or more. The V and J genes are TRBV29-1 and TRBJ1-1; tentative D call: TRBD1 (6 bases). The germline CDR1 and CDR2 sequences are SQVTM and ANQGSEA. The V end lost 6 bases, the J end lost 0 bases, and 8 bases lay between the germline ends. The CDR3 length is 12 residues. The CDR3 nucleotides are TGCAGCGTGGGACACCTGAACACTGAAGCTTTCTTT. Its protein product is CSVGHLNTEAFF. The full variable domain, its missing parts supplied by reference TRBV29-1 and TRBJ1-1, is SAVISQKPSRDICQRGTSLTIQCQVDSQVTMMFWYRQQPGQSLTLIATANQGSEATYESGFVIDKFPISRPNLTFSTLTVSNMSPEDSSIYLCSVGHLNTEAFFGQGTRLTVV.